These 30 T cell receptor beta chains came from one sample sequenced in a study of beta chain features in type 1 diabetes. Overall study findings and caveats: Type 1 diabetes patients had moderately but significantly shorter TCRB CDR3s in all four CD4+ subsets.

Expressed TCRB transcripts were sequenced because the entire RNA isolate underwent reverse transcription. The repertoire was sequenced with immunoSEQ multiplex PCR; TCRdb's copy has only in-frame clones and lacks some. This sample has some 240,000 clones, with 16% found just once. Antigens of these TCRs are unknown. What was sequenced was naive CD4+ T cells from blood. The receptors originated from a man aged 25 to 40 with type 1 diabetes.

This clone was seen more than once but under ten times. CDR3 sequence (DNA): TGTGCCAGCAGCGTAGGCAGGAACTCCTACGAGCAGTACTTC. It is translated as CASSVGRNSYEQYF. This rearrangement joins TRBV9 to TRBJ2-7; no definite D call. Trimming pared 0 bases from V and 0 bases from J, leaving 7 bases between. Germline V lookup: CDR1 SGDLS, CDR2 YYNGEE. The CDR3 runs 14 residues.

This clone has a handful of counts. The chain recombines TRBV11-2 with TRBJ2-3; D is possibly TRBD1 (6 bases). Trimming cost V 4 bases and J 0 bases, with 14 bases left between them. Germline V CDR1 and CDR2: SGHAT, FQNNGV. The CDR3 extends over 16 amino acids. Here the CDR3 reads CASSSLGGYSTDTQYF. The CDR3, as DNA: TGTGCCAGCAGCTCGTTAGGGGGTTATAGCACAGATACGCAGTATTTT.

This clone showed up just a few times. The DNA of the CDR3 is TGTGCCAGCAGTTTTCTAAGGGGAGAAAAACTGTTTTTT. Translating it yields CASSFLRGEKLFF. V usage is TRBV27 and J usage is TRBJ1-4, with D perhaps TRBD1 (5 bases). CDR1 and CDR2 from the germline V gene are MNHEY and SMNVEV (reference sequence). The CDR3 sequence is 13 residues long. V shed 3 bases and J shed 8 bases, with 10 bases lying between them.

The chain uses TRBV29-1 and TRBJ2-3, with no clear D. V lost 3 bases to trimming and J lost 6 bases, with 10 bases between them. Germline CDR1 and CDR2: SQVTM and ANQGSEA. The CDR3 covers 12 residues. CDR3 DNA sequence: TGCAGCGTTGATAGTGGCTCGGATACGCAGTATTTT. Translation gives CSVDSGSDTQYF.

The chain combines TRBV29-1 with TRBJ1-1; D is unresolved. The CDR3 has 15 residues. Germline assignment: CDR1 SQVTM and CDR2 ANQGSEA. V shed 7 bases and J shed 0 bases, with 18 bases lying between them. Here the CDR3 reads CSAPKGSNMNTEAFF. In DNA form, the CDR3 reads TGCAGCGCCCCGAAGGGTAGCAACATGAACACTGAAGCTTTCTTT.

With regard to this clone: A read error may account for a junction end that differs from germline. This chain links TRBV7-7 with TRBJ2-3; 8 nucleotides match TRBD1. CDR1 is SSHAT and CDR2 is FNYEAQ in the germline V gene (reference sequence). This CDR3 comprises 16 residues. CDR3 residues: CASSRAGTGVSDTQYF. CDR3 sequence (DNA): TGTGCTAGCAGCCGTGCCGGGACAGGAGTTTCAGATACGCAGTATTTT.

This sequence joins TRBV7-2 and TRBJ2-1; TRBD2 aligns across 9 bases. After removal of 11 bases from V and 6 bases from J, the junction contained 14 bases not matched to a gene. Germline V gene lookup returns CDR1 SGHTA and CDR2 FQGNSA. The CDR3 has 15 residues. The CDR3 DNA is TGTGCCGTAACCCCTCCTAGCGGGATTATCAATGAGCAGTTCTTC. Translating it yields CAVTPPSGIINEQFF.

The chain combines TRBV7-2 with TRBJ1-2; TRBD1 might be the D (6 bases). There are 12 residues in the CDR3. Trimming took off 3 bases at V and 8 bases at J, with 10 bases between the two ends. Looked up from germline, CDR1 is SGHTA and CDR2 is FQGNSA. The CDR3, as DNA: TGTGCCAGCAGCTTCCACAGGGAAGGCTACACCTTC. It specifies CASSFHREGYTF.

This clone was seen more than once but under ten times. J is TRBJ2-1 and V is TRBV2; 9 positions match TRBD2. CDR1 SNHLY and CDR2 FYNNEI come from the germline V gene. The CDR3 runs to 14 residues. The J segment lost 3 bases and the V segment lost 8 bases, leaving 5 bases of the junction unmatched. The CDR3 reads CASVTSGDYNEQFF. CDR3 DNA sequence: TGTGCCAGCGTGACTAGCGGTGACTACAATGAGCAGTTCTTC.

This clone was counted a few times. J is TRBJ1-2 and V is TRBV7-9, with a tentative D call TRBD1 (6 bases). The germline CDR1 and CDR2 sequences are SEHNR and FQNEAQ (reference sequence). Trimming removed 2 bases from V and 5 bases from J, with 15 bases in between. This CDR3 contains 15 residues. The CDR3 reads CASSLMQTGKYGYTF. The CDR3 bases are TGTGCCAGCAGCTTAATGCAAACAGGGAAGTATGGCTACACCTTC.

V is TRBV29-1 and J is TRBJ2-6; 9 nucleotides line up with TRBD1. The ends lost 5 bases at V and 3 bases at J; junction bases unmatched: 8. The CDR3 is made up of 16 amino acids. Germline CDR1 and CDR2: SQVTM and ANQGSEA. CDR3 DNA sequence: TGCAGCGTTTCCGGGACAGGGTCTATTGGGGCCAACGTCCTGACTTTC. The encoded protein is CSVSGTGSIGANVLTF. Full variable domain (remainder filled in from reference TRBV29-1 and TRBJ2-6): SAVISQKPSRDICQRGTSLTIQCQVDSQVTMMFWYRQQPGQSLTLIATANQGSEATYESGFVIDKFPISRPNLTFSTLTVSNMSPEDSSIYLCSVSGTGSIGANVLTFGAGSRLTVL.

The sample holds a few counts of this clone. This chain links TRBV18 with TRBJ1-4; tentatively, D is TRBD1 (5 bases). Trimming took off 0 bases at V and 7 bases at J, with 9 bases between the two ends. The CDR3 totals 14 residues. CDR1 and CDR2 from the germline V gene are KGHSH and LQKENI. The CDR3 DNA reads TGTGCCAGCTCACCACCGTATGGGGGTGAAAAACTGTTTTTT. Its translation is CASSPPYGGEKLFF.

Only a few counts were recorded for this clone. The rearrangement joins TRBV6-5 to TRBJ2-2; D perhaps matches TRBD1 (6 bases). CDR1 is MNHEY, CDR2 SVGAGI, per germline. The CDR3 loop spans 16 amino acids. The V gene lost 0 bases and the J gene lost 2 bases, with 10 bases spanning the gap. The CDR3 DNA follows: TGTGCCAGCAGTTACTCGCCGGGACATAACACCGGGGAGCTGTTTTTT. The encoded protein is CASSYSPGHNTGELFF.

V gene TRBV10-3 combines with J gene TRBJ1-1; no clear D. The germline gives CDR1 ENHRY, CDR2 SYGVKD. Trimming took off 4 bases at V and 6 bases at J, with 18 bases between the two ends. The CDR3 runs 15 residues. CDR3 nucleotides: TGTGCCATCAGTGTTTCACGCGAGGCTGACGCTGAAGCTTTCTTT. This encodes CAISVSREADAEAFF.

The rearrangement links TRBV29-1 to TRBJ2-2, with 9 bases aligning to TRBD1. CDR3 length: 14 amino acids. The J segment lost 8 bases and the V segment lost 4 bases, leaving 8 bases of the junction unmatched. In germline, CDR1 is SQVTM, CDR2 ANQGSEA. The CDR3 DNA is TGCAGCGTTGCCGGGACAGGGTCGTTTGGGGAGCTGTTTTTT. As protein: CSVAGTGSFGELFF.

The chain has TRBV29-1 and TRBJ2-5; D possibly corresponds to TRBD2 (6 bases). V shed 4 bases and J shed 1 base, with 10 bases lying between them. CDR1 and CDR2 (germline): SQVTM, ANQGSEA. The CDR3 contains 13 residues. For the CDR3, the DNA is TGCAGCGTTGCCGGGGGAATCCAAGAGACCCAGTACTTC. Residues: CSVAGGIQETQYF.

The rearrangement joins TRBV28 to TRBJ1-4; a weak D match, TRBD1 (5 bases). The V gene lost 3 bases and the J gene lost 5 bases, with 10 bases spanning the gap. Germline V gene lookup returns CDR1 MDHEN and CDR2 SYDVKM. The CDR3 is made up of 14 amino acids. The CDR3 reads CASSFRQGNEKLFF. CDR3 DNA: TGTGCCAGCAGTTTTCGGCAGGGAAATGAAAAACTGTTTTTT.

The chain recombines TRBV29-1 with TRBJ2-6; no clear D gene. The germline CDR1 and CDR2 sequences are SQVTM and ANQGSEA. Deletions cut 5 bases from V and 2 bases from J, with 10 bases between. This CDR3 has 14 residues. CDR3 protein: CSVHTRAGANVLTF. CDR3 coding DNA: TGCAGCGTTCATACACGGGCTGGGGCCAACGTCCTGACTTTC.

This clone was found a few times. J is TRBJ2-6 and V is TRBV7-9, with D unclear. Per germline, CDR1 SEHNR and CDR2 FQNEAQ (reference sequence). This CDR3 has 15 amino acids. V dropped 4 bases and J dropped 0 bases, with 7 bases sitting between them. The CDR3 nucleotides are TGTGCCAGCAGCTCCTTTGTCTCTGGGGCCAACGTCCTGACTTTC. It specifies CASSSFVSGANVLTF.

This clone has only a few counts. The gene calls are TRBV5-1 and TRBJ2-1, with 9 bases that match TRBD2. The CDR3 is 17 residues long. Germline V gene lookup returns CDR1 SGHRS and CDR2 YFSETQ. V lost 0 bases and J lost 6; bases outside the gene matches: 10. CDR3 in amino acids: CASSLAGISGSLNEQFF. The CDR3 nucleotides are TGCGCCAGCAGCTTGGCCGGGATTAGCGGGAGCCTCAATGAGCAGTTCTTC.

The sample holds a few counts of this clone. This chain links TRBV10-3 with TRBJ2-1; 11 bases align to TRBD2. Losses at the gene ends were 11 bases for V and 7 bases for J; bases not matched to a gene: 10. Germline CDR1 and CDR2: ENHRY and SYGVKD. The CDR3 runs 14 residues. The CDR3 DNA reads as TGTGCCTCACAACTAGCGGGAGAATCGAATGAGCAGTTCTTC. Its protein is CASQLAGESNEQFF.

The chain links TRBV30 to TRBJ2-5, with 12 nucleotides matching TRBD2. CDR3 length: 15 residues. The ends lost 5 bases at V and 2 bases at J; junction bases unmatched: 6. Germline CDR1 and CDR2: GTSNPN and SVGIG (reference sequence). CDR3 region: CAWGLAGRMQETQYF. In DNA form, the CDR3 reads TGTGCCTGGGGACTAGCGGGGCGAATGCAAGAGACCCAGTACTTC.

Notes on this clone: An end of the junction differs from the germline gene, which may be a read error. This chain links TRBV9 with TRBJ2-5, with 7 bases fitting TRBD2. Germline CDR1 and CDR2: SGDLS and YYNGEE. The CDR3 has 14 amino acids. CDR3 sequence: CASSVGDYHETQYF. The CDR3 DNA sequence: TGTGCCAGCAGCGTAGGGGACTACCACGAGACCCAGTACTTC.

The V and J genes are TRBV6-5 and TRBJ2-4, with 7 bases matching TRBD1. The germline gives CDR1 MNHEY, CDR2 SVGAGI. The V segment lost 2 bases and the J segment 1 base; nucleotides outside the gene matches: 5. There are 16 residues in the CDR3. CDR3 in amino acids: CASSYIHRGAKNIQYF. In DNA form, the CDR3 reads TGTGCCAGCAGTTACATCCACAGGGGTGCCAAAAACATTCAGTACTTC.

This chain joins TRBV30 and TRBJ2-5, with D unclear. The CDR3 consists of 13 residues. The germline V gene has CDR1 GTSNPN and CDR2 SVGIG (reference sequence). The V end lost 4 bases, the J end lost 4 bases, and 13 bases lay between the germline ends. CDR3 protein: CAWNDRVRETQYF. DNA of the CDR3: TGTGCCTGGAATGATAGAGTAAGAGAGACCCAGTACTTC. Using reference TRBV30 and TRBJ2-5 for the parts outside the CDR3, the full variable domain is SQTIHQWPATLVQPVGSPLSLECTVEGTSNPNLYWYRQAAGRGLQLLFYSVGIGQISSEVPQNLSASRPQDRQFILSSKKLLLSDSGFYLCAWNDRVRETQYFGPGTRLLVL.

The chain joins TRBV4-1 to TRBJ2-5; D might be TRBD2 (6 bases). Germline-derived CDR1 and CDR2 are MGHRA and YSYEKL. Trimming removed 5 bases at V and 5 bases at J, with 12 bases between. This CDR3 region has 13 residues. The CDR3: CASSLAAPETQYF. In DNA, the CDR3 is TGCGCCAGCAGCTTAGCGGCTCCGGAGACCCAGTACTTC.

This chain joins TRBV29-1 and TRBJ1-1; D gene unclear. This CDR3 is built from 14 residues. Trimming stripped 3 bases from V and 4 bases from J, with 15 bases between. CDR1 and CDR2 (germline): SQVTM, ANQGSEA. The CDR3 loop is CSVEGRLRSTEAFF. The DNA for the CDR3 is TGCAGCGTTGAGGGCCGACTGAGGAGCACTGAAGCTTTCTTT.

The chain uses TRBV14 and TRBJ2-1; the D gene is possibly TRBD1 (6 bases). In germline, CDR1 is SGHDN, CDR2 FVKESK. The length of the CDR3 is 12 residues. Trimming stripped 4 bases from V and 12 bases from J, with 13 bases between. The CDR3 is CASSPQGTAQFF. The CDR3 DNA is TGTGCCAGCAGCCCACAGGGAACCGCGCAGTTCTTC.

The rearrangement uses TRBV29-1 and TRBJ2-5, with D possibly being TRBD1 (5 bases). From germline, CDR1 is SQVTM and CDR2 ANQGSEA. Between the trimmed V and J ends, which lost 4 bases and 5 bases, there was a span of 11 bases. The CDR3 has 12 residues. The CDR3 bases are TGCAGCGTTGTCAGGTCAGGGGAGACCCAGTACTTC. Residues: CSVVRSGETQYF.

This clone appeared a few times. The chain couples TRBV10-3 to TRBJ2-3; perhaps TRBD1 as D (5 bases). CDR1 and CDR2 from the germline V gene are ENHRY and SYGVKD. Trimming cost V 3 bases and J 2 bases, with 15 bases left between them. The CDR3 sequence is 16 residues long. The DNA of the CDR3 is TGTGCCATCAGTGATGTCGCACAGGCGCCCACAGATACGCAGTATTTT. Its protein product is CAISDVAQAPTDTQYF.